The clone carrying this T cell receptor beta chain was counted between two and nine times. This CDR3 has 14 amino acids. J gave up 8 bases and V 3 bases, and 8 bases lay outside the gene matches. CDR1 and CDR2 from the germline V gene are SGHVS and FNYEAQ. The data derive from a study of cytomegalovirus exposure and HLA in healthy donors. It was with 60 Vbeta and 13 Jbeta primers that the PCR ran. Repertoires were generated with immunoSEQ multiplex PCR, while TCRdb's copy carries only in-frame clones and drops some. The sample holds 120,000 or so clones, around 77% seen once. This clonotype was sampled from a human donor in good health. The V call is TRBV7-6, the J call TRBJ2-3, with 7 bases matching TRBD2. The material sequenced was PBMCs. The CDR3 protein is CASSFADRGSTQYF. The CDR3 bases are TGTGCCAGCAGCTTCGCCGACCGCGGGAGTACGCAGTATTTT. Full variable domain (remainder filled in from reference TRBV7-6 and TRBJ2-3): GAGVSQSPRYKVTKRGQDVALRCDPISGHVSLYWYRQALGQGPEFLTYFNYEAQQDKSGLPNDRFSAERPEGSISTLTIQRTEQRDSAMYRCASSFADRGSTQYFGPGTRLTVL.